Reported below is one TCR beta chain. The germline CDR1 and CDR2 sequences are DFQATT and SNEGSKA (reference sequence). The germline V and J ends were trimmed by 5 bases and 7 bases, with 23 bases remaining between them. The CDR3 consists of 15 residues. These data come from a study of Graves' ophthalmopathy and Graves' hyperthyroidism. CDR3 regions of TCR beta were amplified from RNA transcripts. The workflow started with a first-round RT-PCR run with HTBI primers and then moved on to a second-round multiplex PCR. TCRdb processed the multiplex PCR reads anew with MiXCR; each CDR3 protein has one entry. The top ten clones hold roughly half of a sample with hundreds of thousands of distinct CDR3 sequences, around 50% of them seen once. All donors with ophthalmopathy were recorded as having moderate-to-severe activity, CAS ≥3, NOSPECS ≥4 and a duration under 3 months.

V is TRBV20-1 and J is TRBJ1-1, with D perhaps matching TRBD1 (6 bases). The specimen sequenced was peripheral blood. This receptor was identified in an adult man with Graves' ophthalmopathy. CDR3 sequence reads: CSASGARGGYNEAFF. The CDR3 DNA sequence: TGCAGTGCTTCGGGGGCGAGGGGAGGGTACAATGAAGCTTTCTTT.